The 10 T cell receptor beta chains listed next were all sequenced from one sample in a study of spatial heterogeneity in lung cancer. TCRdb reanalysed the 5' RACE reads using MiXCR and keeps one entry per CDR3 protein. The sample contains nearly 4,500 distinct CDR3 sequences, around 21% of which appear only once. The time point here: sample taken at primary tumor resection. Extraction of whole RNA from tumor, nontumor lung or frozen PBMC preceded unsorted sequencing. The material was normal lung tissue next to the tumor, obtained at surgery. The receptors come from a female donor with early-stage non-small cell lung cancer.

Judged by abundance, this clonotype is medium-sized. V and J are TRBV28 and TRBJ1-5; D may be TRBD1 (6 bases). Germline CDR1 MDHEN, CDR2 SYDVKM. V was pared by 3 bases and J by 3 bases, with 12 bases between. The CDR3 is 15 amino acids. Here the CDR3 reads CASSFAGVVNQPQHF. CDR3 nucleotide sequence: TGTGCCAGCAGTTTTGCAGGGGTCGTCAATCAGCCCCAGCATTTT.

This clonotype is labeled medium-sized (0.01 to 0.1%). This chain connects TRBV5-1 to TRBJ1-5, with 8 nucleotides matching TRBD1. V shed 2 bases, J shed 6 bases, and the junction held 7 bases outside the gene matches. The CDR3 loop spans 15 amino acids. Germline V gene sequence: CDR1 SGHRS, CDR2 YFSETQ. CDR3 loop: CASSLGQGLGQPQHF. The CDR3 region has the DNA TGCGCCAGCAGCTTAGGACAGGGTCTAGGTCAGCCCCAGCATTTT.

This clonotype is medium-sized. The V call is TRBV5-6, the J call TRBJ2-5; 8 nucleotides align to TRBD1. The CDR3 is 13 residues long. Trimming took 2 bases from V and 3 from J; bases not matched to a gene: 0. Germline V gene lookup returns CDR1 SGHDT and CDR2 YYEEEE. CDR3 amino acids: CASSLQGEETQYF. The CDR3 nucleotides read TGTGCCAGCAGCTTACAGGGGGAAGAGACCCAGTACTTC.

This clonotype counts as medium-sized (0.01 to 0.1%). The chain is built from TRBV28 and TRBJ1-1; D not certain. CDR3 length: 14 amino acids. The germline CDR1 and CDR2 sequences are MDHEN and SYDVKM. With 2 bases removed from V and 0 bases from J, the gap between germline ends came to 7 bases. CDR3 in amino acids: CASSLDPMNTEAFF. In DNA, the CDR3 is TGTGCCAGCAGTTTAGATCCCATGAACACTGAAGCTTTCTTT.

This clonotype is categorized as medium-sized. The gene calls are TRBV12-3 or TRBV12-4 and TRBJ2-2; D uncertain. Trimming took 1 base from V and 6 from J, leaving 9 bases between them. The length of the CDR3 is 14 residues. The CDR3 coding sequence is TGTGCCAGCAGTTTAGTTGTAGGTCCCGGGGAGCTGTTTTTT. Translating it yields CASSLVVGPGELFF.

Judged by abundance, this clonotype is large. The chain combines TRBV20-1 with TRBJ2-6; D gene uncertain. CDR1 is DFQATT and CDR2 is SNEGSKA in the germline V gene (reference sequence). Between the trimmed V and J ends, which lost 0 bases and 0 bases, there was a span of 6 bases. CDR3 length equals 15 residues. CDR3: CSARDPFSGANVLTF. CDR3 DNA sequence: TGCAGTGCTAGAGATCCCTTCTCTGGGGCCAACGTCCTGACTTTC.

By sample fraction, this clonotype is medium-sized. The rearrangement links TRBV29-1 to TRBJ2-2, with 11 nucleotides matching TRBD2. The CDR3 extends over 15 amino acids. In germline, CDR1 is SQVTM, CDR2 ANQGSEA. J was trimmed by 3 bases and V by 7 bases; bases with no gene match: 7. Here the CDR3 DNA reads TGCAGCGCCAAACTAGCGGGAGTCGACACCGGGGAGCTGTTTTTT. Translating gives CSAKLAGVDTGELFF.

This clonotype qualifies as large (0.1 to 1%). The genes are TRBV7-9 and TRBJ2-1; D unresolved. Trimming stripped 5 bases from V and 3 bases from J, with 14 bases between. CDR3 size: 15 residues. Germline V CDR1 and CDR2: SEHNR, FQNEAQ (reference sequence). The CDR3 nucleotides are TGTGCCAGCAGCCTAACAGTGACGGGCTACAATGAGCAGTTCTTC. It codes for CASSLTVTGYNEQFF.

By share, this clonotype counts as medium-sized (0.01 to 0.1%). V and J are TRBV6-4 and TRBJ2-2, with D perhaps TRBD1 (6 bases). V was clipped by 6 bases and J by 7 bases, with 18 bases between them. Germline CDR1 MRHNA, CDR2 SNTAGT. The CDR3 is 15 residues long. CDR3 protein: CASSPRQVSGGELFF. The CDR3 DNA follows: TGTGCCAGCAGCCCTCGACAGGTTTCAGGCGGGGAGCTGTTTTTT.

This clonotype is classed as medium-sized. This chain links TRBV30 with TRBJ2-7; D remains unclear. In germline, CDR1 is GTSNPN, CDR2 SVGIG (reference sequence). Trimming left V 4 bases short and J 3 bases short, with 7 bases between. The CDR3 loop spans 11 amino acids. The chain's CDR3 is CAWTYGYEQYF. In DNA form, the CDR3 reads TGTGCCTGGACCTACGGCTACGAGCAGTACTTC.